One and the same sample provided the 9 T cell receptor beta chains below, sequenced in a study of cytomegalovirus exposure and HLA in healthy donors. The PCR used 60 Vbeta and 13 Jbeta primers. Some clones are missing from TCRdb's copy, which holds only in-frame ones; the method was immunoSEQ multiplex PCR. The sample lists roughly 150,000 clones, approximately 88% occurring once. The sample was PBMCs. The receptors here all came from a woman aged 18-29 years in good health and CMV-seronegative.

This CDR3 is CASSDIGYTF. CDR3 DNA sequence: TGTGCCTCTTCTGACATTGGCTACACCTTC. V gene TRBV30 combines with J gene TRBJ1-2; D is unclear. This CDR3 spans 10 amino acids. The ends were cut back, 7 bases at V and 7 bases at J, with 10 bases in the middle. The germline V gene has CDR1 GTSNPN and CDR2 SVGIG (reference sequence).

The CDR3 is CASSYSGTGRDGYTF. CDR3 DNA: TGTGCCAGCAGTTACTCGGGGACAGGGAGGGATGGCTACACCTTC. This chain links TRBV6-5 with TRBJ1-2; 9 bases line up with TRBD1. The CDR3 is made up of 15 amino acids. V lost 0 bases and J lost 6; bases outside the gene matches: 5. Germline CDR1 MNHEY, CDR2 SVGAGI.

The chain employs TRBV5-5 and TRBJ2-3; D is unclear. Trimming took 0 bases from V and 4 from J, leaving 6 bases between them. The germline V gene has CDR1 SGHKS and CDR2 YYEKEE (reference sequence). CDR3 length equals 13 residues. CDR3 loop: CASSLAYADTQYF. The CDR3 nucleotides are TGTGCCAGCAGCTTGGCTTATGCAGATACGCAGTATTTT. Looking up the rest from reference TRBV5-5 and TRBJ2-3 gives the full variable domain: DAGVTQSPTHLIKTRGQQVTLRCSPISGHKSVSWYQQVLGQGPQFIFQYYEKEERGRGNFPDRFSARQFPNYSSELNVNALLLGDSALYLCASSLAYADTQYFGPGTRLTVL.

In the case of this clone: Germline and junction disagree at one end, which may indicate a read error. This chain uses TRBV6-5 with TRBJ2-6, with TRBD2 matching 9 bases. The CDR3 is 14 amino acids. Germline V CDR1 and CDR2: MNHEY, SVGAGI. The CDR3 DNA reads TGTGCCAGCAGTCAGGGCGGGGGGGCCAACGGCCTGACTTTC. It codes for CASSQGGGANGLTF.

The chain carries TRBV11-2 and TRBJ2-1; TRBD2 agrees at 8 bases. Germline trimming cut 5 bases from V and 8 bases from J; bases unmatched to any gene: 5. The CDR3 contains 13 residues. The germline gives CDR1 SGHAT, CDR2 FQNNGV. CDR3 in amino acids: CASSQGLGDEQFF. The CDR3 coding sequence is TGTGCCAGCAGCCAGGGACTAGGAGATGAGCAGTTCTTC.

The CDR3 region has the DNA TGTGCCTGGAGACCGACAGGGGTGTTGGGGGGCTACACCTTC. Protein sequence: CAWRPTGVLGGYTF. The genes are TRBV30 and TRBJ1-2; 8 bases line up with TRBD1. With 3 bases clipped from V and 8 bases from J, the junction kept 11 bases outside the gene matches. The CDR3 contains 14 residues. Germline V gives CDR1 GTSNPN, CDR2 SVGIG (reference sequence).

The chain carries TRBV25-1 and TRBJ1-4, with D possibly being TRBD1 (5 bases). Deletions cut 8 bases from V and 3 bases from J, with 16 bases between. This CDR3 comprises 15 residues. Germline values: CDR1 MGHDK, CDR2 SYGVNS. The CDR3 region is CASALRGVANEKLFF. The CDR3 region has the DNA TGTGCCAGCGCCCTTCGGGGGGTAGCTAATGAAAAACTGTTTTTT.

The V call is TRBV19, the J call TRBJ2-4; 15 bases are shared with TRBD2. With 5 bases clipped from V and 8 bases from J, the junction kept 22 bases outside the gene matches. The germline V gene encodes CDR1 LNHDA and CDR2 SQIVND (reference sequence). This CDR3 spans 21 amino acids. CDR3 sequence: CASSSYRGRRTSGGAKDIQYF. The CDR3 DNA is TGTGCCAGTAGTTCTTACAGGGGGCGCCGGACTAGCGGGGGGGCAAAGGACATTCAGTACTTC.

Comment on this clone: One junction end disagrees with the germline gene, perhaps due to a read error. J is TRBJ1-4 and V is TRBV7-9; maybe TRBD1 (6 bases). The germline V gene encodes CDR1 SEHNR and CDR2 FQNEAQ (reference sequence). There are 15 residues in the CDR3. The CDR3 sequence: CSSSPEGATNEKLFF. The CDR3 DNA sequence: TGTTCCAGCAGCCCCGAGGGGGCAACTAATGAAAAACTGTTTTTT.